A selection of T cell receptor beta chains follows, all from one sample in a study of shared clonotypes between healthy human individuals. Clones were read by immunoSEQ multiplex PCR, and TCRdb kept only the in-frame ones, dropping some. The table includes around 320,000 clones, around 86% detected once. The sequencing input was memory CD8+ T cells sorted from blood. These receptors were obtained from a man aged 18 to 30 in good health. CDR3s include the opening cysteine and the closing phenylalanine or tryptophan. A D gene is named only where the DNA matches it firmly. For some rows the clone size is stated as once, few or many, or as a class when expanded; others skip it.

13 NA TRBJ2-7 TRBV6-1 NA TGTGCCAGCACCCCGATCGCACCGGGAGAGCAGTACTTC CASTPIAPGEQYF
19 NA TRBJ2-7 TRBV4-1 NA TGCGCCAGCAGCCACTCCCGTTCCCCCGTGGACTATCGGACCTACGAGCAGTACTTC CASSHSRSPVDYRTYEQYF
16 NA TRBJ2-5 TRBV7-9 few TGTGCCACCGAGCTTAGAGGGCCAGGACCGACGGAGACCCAGTACTTC CATELRGPGPTETQYF
17 NA TRBJ2-3 TRBV9 NA TGTGCCAGCAGCCCCTACCTTAGCGGAGCTAGCACAGATACGCAGTATTTT CASSPYLSGASTDTQYF
15 NA TRBJ2-7 TRBV25-1 NA TGTGCCAGCAGTGCCGAAGTGGGGGAGTGGGCCGAGCAGTACTTC CASSAEVGEWAEQYF
14 TRBD1 TRBJ2-7 TRBV7-2 NA TGTGCCAGCAGCCGCTGGGACAGTTCCTACGAGCAGTACTTC CASSRWDSSYEQYF
12 NA TRBJ1-1 TRBV29-1 NA TGCAGCGTTGAAACGGAGAACACTGAAGCTTTCTTT CSVETENTEAFF
12 NA TRBJ2-7 TRBV28 NA TGTGCCAGCAGTTTATGGGGGCGCGAGCAGTACTTC CASSLWGREQYF
14 TRBD1 TRBJ1-2 TRBV27 NA TGTGCCAGCCATCCTACAGGGGGAAACTATGGCTACACCTTC CASHPTGGNYGYTF
21 TRBD2 TRBJ2-2 TRBV4-1 NA TGCGCCAGCAGCCTTGGACTAGCGGGGCCCTCCCAATCCTCGAACACCGGGGAGCTGTTTTTT CASSLGLAGPSQSSNTGELFF
14 NA TRBJ2-2 TRBV10-3 NA TGTGCCATCAACCTCCTGGGTAATGGCGGGGAGCTGTTTTTT CAINLLGNGGELFF
11 NA TRBJ1-1 TRBV2 NA TGTGCCAGCGCGGGGAACACTGAAGCTTTCTTT CASAGNTEAFF
16 NA TRBJ2-2 TRBV7-9 NA TGTGCCAGCAGCTTTATGGAAGTAGTAGACACCGGGGAGCTGTTTTTT CASSFMEVVDTGELFF
15 TRBD2 TRBJ2-7 TRBV11-2 NA TGTGCCAGCAGCTCAACAGCGGGACCCTTTTACGAGCAGTACTTC CASSSTAGPFYEQYF
17 NA TRBJ2-2 TRBV11-2 once TGTGCCAGCAGCTTAGTTGAGTCTAGCTCACTCACCGGGGAGCTGTTTTTT CASSLVESSSLTGELFF
14 NA TRBJ1-6 TRBV5-1 NA TGCGCCAGCACCAACAGGGAGTTTGGTTCACCCCTCCACTTT CASTNREFGSPLHF
16 NA TRBJ1-3 TRBV4-1 NA TGCGCCAGCAGCAAAGGGCAGTACTTCTCTGGAAACACCATATATTTT CASSKGQYFSGNTIYF
12 NA TRBJ2-7 TRBV5-4 NA TGTGCCAGCGGGAAGGAGGGGGACGAGCAGTACTTC CASGKEGDEQYF
13 NA TRBJ1-2 TRBV30 NA TGTGCCTGGGGTCCCGTTATTAACTATGGCTACACCTTC CAWGPVINYGYTF
13 NA TRBJ2-3 TRBV4-2 NA TGTGCCAGCAGCACGACTCAAGCGGATACGCAGTATTTT CASSTTQADTQYF
14 TRBD1 TRBJ2-7 TRBV7-6 once TGTGCCAGCAGCTCCGGACAGGGGACCTACGAGCAGTACTTC CASSSGQGTYEQYF
15 NA TRBJ2-2 TRBV5-1 NA TGCGCCAGCAGCTTGGACAGGATGAACACCGGGGAGCTGTTTTTT CASSLDRMNTGELFF